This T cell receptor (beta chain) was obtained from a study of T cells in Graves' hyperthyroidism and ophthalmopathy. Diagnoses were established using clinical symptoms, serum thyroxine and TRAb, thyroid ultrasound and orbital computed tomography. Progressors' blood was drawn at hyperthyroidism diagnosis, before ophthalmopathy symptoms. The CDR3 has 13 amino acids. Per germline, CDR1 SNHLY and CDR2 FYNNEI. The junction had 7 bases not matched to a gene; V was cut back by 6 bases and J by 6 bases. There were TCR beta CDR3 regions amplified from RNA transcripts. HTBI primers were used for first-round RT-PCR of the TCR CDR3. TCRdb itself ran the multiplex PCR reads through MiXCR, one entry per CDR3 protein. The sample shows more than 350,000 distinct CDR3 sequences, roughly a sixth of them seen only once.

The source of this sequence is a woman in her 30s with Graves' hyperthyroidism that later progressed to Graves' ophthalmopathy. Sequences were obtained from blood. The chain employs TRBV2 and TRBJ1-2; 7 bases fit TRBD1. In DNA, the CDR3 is TGTGCCAGCAGAGTAGACAGGGTGCATGGCTACACCTTC. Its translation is CASRVDRVHGYTF.